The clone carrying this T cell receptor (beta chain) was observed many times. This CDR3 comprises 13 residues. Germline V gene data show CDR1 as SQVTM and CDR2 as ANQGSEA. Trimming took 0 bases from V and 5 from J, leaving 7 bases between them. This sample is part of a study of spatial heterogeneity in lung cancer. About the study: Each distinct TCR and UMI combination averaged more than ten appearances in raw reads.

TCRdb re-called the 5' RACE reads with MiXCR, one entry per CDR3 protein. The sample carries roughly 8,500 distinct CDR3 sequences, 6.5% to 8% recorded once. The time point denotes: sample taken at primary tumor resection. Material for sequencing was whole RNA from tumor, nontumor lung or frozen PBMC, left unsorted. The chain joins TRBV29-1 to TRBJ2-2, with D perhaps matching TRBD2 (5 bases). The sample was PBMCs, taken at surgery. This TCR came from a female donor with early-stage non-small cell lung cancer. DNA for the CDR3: TGCAGCGTTGAAGAGAGAGGGACCGGGGAGCTGTTTTTT. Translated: CSVEERGTGELFF.